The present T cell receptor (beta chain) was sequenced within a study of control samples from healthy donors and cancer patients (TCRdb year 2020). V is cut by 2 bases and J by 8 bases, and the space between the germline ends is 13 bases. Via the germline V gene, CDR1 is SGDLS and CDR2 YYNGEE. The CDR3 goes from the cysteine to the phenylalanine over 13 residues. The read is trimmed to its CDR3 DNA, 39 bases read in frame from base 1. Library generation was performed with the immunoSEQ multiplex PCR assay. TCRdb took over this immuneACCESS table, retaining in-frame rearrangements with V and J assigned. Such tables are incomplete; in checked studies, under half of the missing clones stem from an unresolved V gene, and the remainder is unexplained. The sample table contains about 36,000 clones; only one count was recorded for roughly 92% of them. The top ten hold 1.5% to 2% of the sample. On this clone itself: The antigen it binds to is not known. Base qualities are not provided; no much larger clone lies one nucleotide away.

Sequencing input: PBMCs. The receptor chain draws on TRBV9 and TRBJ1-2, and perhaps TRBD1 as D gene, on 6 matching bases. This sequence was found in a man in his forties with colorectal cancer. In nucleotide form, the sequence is TGTGCCAGCAGCGTCTTGGGGGCGCGCGGCTACACCTTC. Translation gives CASSVLGARGYTF.